Listed below are T cell receptor beta chains from one sample, sequenced in a study of T cells in Graves' hyperthyroidism and ophthalmopathy. TCRdb recomputed calls from the multiplex PCR reads with MiXCR, one row per CDR3 protein. The table records fewer than 600,000 distinct CDR3 sequences, 14% of them present only once. The sample consisted of blood. These receptors all stem from a woman between 35 and 50 years old with Graves' hyperthyroidism. Both conserved end residues are part of each CDR3. The order of the fields is V gene, J gene, CDR3 protein.

TRBV7-9,TRBJ2-5,CASTLRDGHQETQYF
TRBV7-9,TRBJ2-7,CASSFLEKYEQYF
TRBV7-2,TRBJ2-5,CASSLVGGIQETQYF
TRBV28,TRBJ2-1,CASSFPNEQFF
TRBV9,TRBJ2-2,CASSEGQGGNTGELFF
TRBV2,TRBJ2-7,CASIQDRYEQYF
TRBV5-5,TRBJ2-2,CASSITGTSGSTGELFF
TRBV10-3,TRBJ2-5,CAISETPGLQETQYF
TRBV11-1,TRBJ1-2,CASSLEGRDGYTF
TRBV5-1,TRBJ2-7,CASSPQAGFVEQYF
TRBV12-3/TRBV12-4,TRBJ2-6,CASSLSTQVTGANVLTF
TRBV28,TRBJ1-3,CASSLYRTGGGNTIYF
TRBV11-2,TRBJ2-2,CASSLNVGTGELFF
TRBV20-1,TRBJ1-4,CSAGTPTNEKLFF
TRBV27,TRBJ1-2,CASSLSQGAGYGYTF
TRBV12-3/TRBV12-4,TRBJ2-7,CASRLGTSAYEQYF
TRBV25-1,TRBJ1-4,CASSESPGQGNGKLFF
TRBV7-6,TRBJ2-1,CASSLRADSYNEQFF
TRBV24-1,TRBJ2-5,CATSDPRLGETQYF
TRBV2,TRBJ1-2,CASSTEGAGYTF
TRBV12-3/TRBV12-4,TRBJ2-3,CASSLAPGQGVGTQYF
TRBV5-1,TRBJ2-2,CASSLSTGGSGELFF
TRBV30,TRBJ2-1,CVSGTSNEQFF
TRBV6-1,TRBJ1-1,CAGERQPMNTEAFF
TRBV5-1,TRBJ2-3,CASSLSGRRTDTQYF
TRBV12-3/TRBV12-4,TRBJ2-6,CASSSSGANVLTF
TRBV29-1,TRBJ2-6,CSVAVGRGFGSGANVLTF
TRBV30,TRBJ2-5,CAWRYGGQGQETQYF
TRBV7-2,TRBJ2-3,CASSRKTSGISTDTQYF
TRBV5-6,TRBJ2-3,CASSGRDSGTDTQYF
TRBV28,TRBJ2-3,CASIGGGLRTDTQYF
TRBV28,TRBJ2-7,CASRDREKIKQYF
TRBV4-2,TRBJ1-1,CASSPRDSPSTEAFF
TRBV30,TRBJ2-7,CAWEQGAYEQYF
TRBV19,TRBJ2-3,CASSDHSGTRTDTQYF
TRBV30,TRBJ2-7,CAWSGGLAKYEQYF
TRBV25-1,TRBJ2-5,CASSGGQQETQYF
TRBV7-2,TRBJ2-5,CASSLAPRNPQYF
TRBV20-1,TRBJ1-1,CSARQYPNTEAFF
TRBV4-1,TRBJ2-7,CASSQDYGTSGSTFVEQYF
TRBV3-1,TRBJ1-5,CASSQGQSKQPQHF
TRBV29-1,TRBJ2-3,CSVGFFAGVTADTQYF
TRBV20-1,TRBJ2-2,CSALPRGLSAGELFF
TRBV6-2/TRBV6-3,TRBJ2-1,CASSVYDGVEQFF
TRBV20-1,TRBJ1-5,CSASFLRDGSNQPQHF
TRBV29-1,TRBJ2-7,CSVDVLLGQSAYEQYF
TRBV27,TRBJ2-1,CASSLEGLPYNEQFF
TRBV20-1,TRBJ1-1,CSARGTILNTEAFF
TRBV20-1,TRBJ2-1,CSARQRRTYNEQFF
TRBV28,TRBJ2-1,CASTEPGQSIHEQFF
TRBV6-1,TRBJ1-2,CASSAGQGFTRGYTF
TRBV15,TRBJ1-3,CATSRRFLDSSGNTIYF
TRBV2,TRBJ2-7,CASGGASGQGEQYF